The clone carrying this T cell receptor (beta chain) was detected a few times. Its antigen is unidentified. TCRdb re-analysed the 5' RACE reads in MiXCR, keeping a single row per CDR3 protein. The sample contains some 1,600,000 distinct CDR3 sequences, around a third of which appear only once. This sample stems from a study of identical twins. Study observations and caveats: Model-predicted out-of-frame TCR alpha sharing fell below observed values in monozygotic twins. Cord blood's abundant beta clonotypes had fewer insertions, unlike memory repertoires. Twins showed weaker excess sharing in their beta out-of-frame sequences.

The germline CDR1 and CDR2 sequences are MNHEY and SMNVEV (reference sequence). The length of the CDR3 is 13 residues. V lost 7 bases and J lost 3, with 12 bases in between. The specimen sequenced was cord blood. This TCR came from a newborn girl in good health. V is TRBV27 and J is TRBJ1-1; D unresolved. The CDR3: CASTDGPDTEAFF. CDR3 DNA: TGTGCCAGCACCGATGGTCCGGACACTGAAGCTTTCTTT.